The rows below give T cell receptor beta chains drawn from one sample of a study of T cells in Graves' hyperthyroidism and ophthalmopathy. TCRdb recomputed calls from the multiplex PCR reads with MiXCR, one row per CDR3 protein. The profile shows some 740,000 distinct CDR3 sequences, 14% of them singletons. The sequencing input was blood. Receptors originate from a woman younger than 35 with Graves' hyperthyroidism. CDR3s include the opening cysteine and the closing phenylalanine or tryptophan. The D gene is left open where the match is weak. A row's size may be missing; if present it is once, few, many or a size class.

D,size,J,V,CDR3
.,many,TRBJ1-1,TRBV3-1,CASSHLDRPNTEAFF
TRBD1,few,TRBJ2-7,TRBV2,CASRAGTGGYVQYF
.,many,TRBJ1-6,TRBV7-9,CASSFGRGRMRGSPLHF
TRBD1,.,TRBJ2-6,TRBV6-1,CASSDFPGTGYSGANVLAF
.,many,TRBJ2-7,TRBV29-1,CSAQRRQDSYEQYF
.,few,TRBJ1-5,TRBV14,CASSQAQGHQPQHF
TRBD1,many,TRBJ1-5,TRBV4-1,CASSQADRVGGQPQHF
TRBD1,few,TRBJ1-6,TRBV2,CASGQESSYNSPLHF
.,many,TRBJ2-1,TRBV18,CASSRARYNEQFF
.,few,TRBJ1-3,TRBV18,CASSRSGGSGNTIYF
.,.,TRBJ2-5,TRBV7-9,CASKAGDETQYF
TRBD2,many,TRBJ2-7,TRBV28,CASSSSIAGEGEQYF
.,.,TRBJ2-1,TRBV4-3,CASSLRAAGDEQFF
.,.,TRBJ2-2,TRBV4-1,CASSGTGRAGELFF
.,.,TRBJ2-7,TRBV19,CASSIVGSGTYEQYF
.,.,TRBJ2-3,TRBV19,CASSPRDSGTDTQYF
TRBD1,many,TRBJ1-1,TRBV6-1,CASSERDRVHTEAFF
.,many,TRBJ2-1,TRBV18,CASSPNRQTSYNEQFF
.,many,TRBJ2-1,TRBV9,CASSVATSFDEQFF
TRBD1,.,TRBJ1-1,TRBV29-1,CSVEDQGNRGRTEAFF